Below, 6 T cell receptor beta chains from the same sample are listed, as sequenced in a study of blood T cell repertoires in COVID-19. Some clones are missing from TCRdb's copy, which holds only in-frame ones; the method was immunoSEQ multiplex PCR. Counted here are 200,000 to 250,000 clones, almost 90% occurring once; the ten biggest clones make up around 1.6%. Input material: peripheral blood. These receptors originate from a man aged 18-30 years with active or convalescent COVID-19.

V usage is TRBV24-1 and J usage is TRBJ1-5, with D unresolved. Trimming removed 2 bases from V and 9 bases from J, with 13 bases in between. Germline V CDR1 and CDR2: KGHDR, SFDVKD. CDR3 length: 14 residues. The CDR3 DNA reads as TGTGCCACCAGTGATTCCCCTGGCGGGTGGCCCCAGCATTTT. Amino acid sequence: CATSDSPGGWPQHF.

This clone was seen just once. The chain has TRBV5-8 and TRBJ2-7; perhaps TRBD2 as D (6 bases). This CDR3 has 14 amino acids. The germline V gene encodes CDR1 SGHTS and CDR2 YDEGEE. V dropped 4 bases and J dropped 2 bases, with 13 bases sitting between them. The CDR3 nucleotides read TGTGCCAGCAGCCTCAGACTAGTAGCCTACGAGCAGTACTTC. Its translation is CASSLRLVAYEQYF. Variable domain in full (rest from reference TRBV5-8 and TRBJ2-7): EAGVTQSPTHLIKTRGQQATLRCSPISGHTSVYWYQQALGLGLQFLLWYDEGEERNRGNFPPRFSGRQFPNYSSELNVNALELEDSALYLCASSLRLVAYEQYFGPGTRLTVT.

The table lists this clone with a count of one. CDR3 DNA: TGTGCCTGGAGTCCGTTAGGGGTCTCCGGGGAGCTGTTTTTT. This gives the protein CAWSPLGVSGELFF. The chain recombines TRBV30 with TRBJ2-2; TRBD1 is a possible D gene (5 bases). The CDR3 is made up of 14 amino acids. Germline values: CDR1 GTSNPN, CDR2 SVGIG (reference sequence). V lost 2 bases, J lost 6 bases, and 13 bases lay in between. The complete variable domain, with remaining parts taken from reference TRBV30 and TRBJ2-2, reads SQTIHQWPATLVQPVGSPLSLECTVEGTSNPNLYWYRQAAGRGLQLLFYSVGIGQISSEVPQNLSASRPQDRQFILSSKKLLLSDSGFYLCAWSPLGVSGELFFGEGSRLTVL.

V and J are TRBV11-2 and TRBJ1-6; D perhaps matches TRBD1 (5 bases). This CDR3 is built from 16 residues. V was clipped by 0 bases and J by 8 bases, with 14 bases between them. CDR1 and CDR2 (germline): SGHAT, FQNNGV. The CDR3 DNA reads as TGTGCCAGCAGCTTAGAAAGGAGTAGGGGTTATTCACCCCTCCACTTT. Translation: CASSLERSRGYSPLHF.

V gene TRBV30 combines with J gene TRBJ1-3; the match to TRBD1 covers 10 bases. CDR1 and CDR2 from the germline V gene are GTSNPN and SVGIG (reference sequence). The CDR3 runs 14 residues. V dropped 5 bases and J dropped 0; count of bases not matched to a gene: 1. The CDR3 DNA sequence: TGTGCCTGGGGGACAGGGGTCTCTGGAAACACCATATATTTT. It codes for CAWGTGVSGNTIYF.

This clone has just one count. The rearrangement joins TRBV24-1 to TRBJ2-1, with 7 bases aligning to TRBD1. Per the germline V gene, CDR1 is KGHDR and CDR2 is SFDVKD. This CDR3 comprises 16 residues. V dropped 3 bases and J dropped 2; count of bases not matched to a gene: 6. This CDR3 is CATSDSTGEPYNEQFF. In DNA form, the CDR3 reads TGTGCCACCAGTGATAGTACAGGGGAGCCCTACAATGAGCAGTTCTTC.